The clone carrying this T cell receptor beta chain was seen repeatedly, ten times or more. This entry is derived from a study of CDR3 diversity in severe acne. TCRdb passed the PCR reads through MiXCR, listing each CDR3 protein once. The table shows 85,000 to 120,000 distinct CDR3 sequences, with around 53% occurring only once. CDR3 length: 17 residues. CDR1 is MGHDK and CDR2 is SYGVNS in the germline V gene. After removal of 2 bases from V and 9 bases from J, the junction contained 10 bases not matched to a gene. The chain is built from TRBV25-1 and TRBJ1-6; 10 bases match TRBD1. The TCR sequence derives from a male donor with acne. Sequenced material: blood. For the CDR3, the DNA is TGTGCCAGCAGTGAAGGTCCCGGGACAGGGGTTGTTTCACCCCTCCACTTT. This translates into CASSEGPGTGVVSPLHF.